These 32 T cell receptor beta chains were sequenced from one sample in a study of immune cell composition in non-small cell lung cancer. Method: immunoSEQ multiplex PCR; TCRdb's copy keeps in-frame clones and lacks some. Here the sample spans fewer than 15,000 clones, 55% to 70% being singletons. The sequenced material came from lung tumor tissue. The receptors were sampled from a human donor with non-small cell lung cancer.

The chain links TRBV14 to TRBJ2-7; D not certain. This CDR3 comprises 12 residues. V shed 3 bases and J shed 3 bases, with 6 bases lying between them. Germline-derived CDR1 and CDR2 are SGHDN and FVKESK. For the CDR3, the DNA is TGTGCCAGCAGCCACACAATCTACGAGCAGTACTTC. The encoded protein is CASSHTIYEQYF.

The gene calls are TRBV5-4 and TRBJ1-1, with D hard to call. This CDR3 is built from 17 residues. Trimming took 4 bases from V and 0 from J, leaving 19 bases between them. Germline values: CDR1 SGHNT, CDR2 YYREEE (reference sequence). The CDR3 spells CASSTQRPSNLNTEAFF. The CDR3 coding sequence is TGTGCCAGCAGCACCCAGCGCCCGTCCAATTTGAACACTGAAGCTTTCTTT.

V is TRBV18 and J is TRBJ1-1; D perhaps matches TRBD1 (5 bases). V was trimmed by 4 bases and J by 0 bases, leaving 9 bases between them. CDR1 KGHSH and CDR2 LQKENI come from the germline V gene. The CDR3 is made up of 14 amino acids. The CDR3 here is CASSQQALNTEAFF. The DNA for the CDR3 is TGTGCCAGCTCACAACAGGCTTTGAACACTGAAGCTTTCTTT.

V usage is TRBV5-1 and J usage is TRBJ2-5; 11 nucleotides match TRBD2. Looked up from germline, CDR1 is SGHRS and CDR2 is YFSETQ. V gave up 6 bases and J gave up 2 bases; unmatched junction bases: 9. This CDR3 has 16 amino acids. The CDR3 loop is CASTPRLAGGQETQYF. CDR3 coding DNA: TGCGCCAGCACCCCACGGCTAGCGGGGGGTCAAGAGACCCAGTACTTC.

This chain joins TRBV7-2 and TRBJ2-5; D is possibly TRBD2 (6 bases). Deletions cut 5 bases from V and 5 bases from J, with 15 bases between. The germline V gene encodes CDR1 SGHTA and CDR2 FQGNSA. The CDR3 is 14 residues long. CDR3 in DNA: TGTGCCAGCAGCCTCCAGATGGGGAGGGAGACCCAGTACTTC. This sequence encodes CASSLQMGRETQYF.

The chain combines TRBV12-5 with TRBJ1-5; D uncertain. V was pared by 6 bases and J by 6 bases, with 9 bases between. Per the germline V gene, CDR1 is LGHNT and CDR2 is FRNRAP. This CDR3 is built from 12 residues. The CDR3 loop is CASGPGSQPQHF. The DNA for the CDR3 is TGTGCTAGTGGGCCGGGAAGTCAGCCCCAGCATTTT. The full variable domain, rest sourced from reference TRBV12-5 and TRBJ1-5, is DARVTQTPRHKVTEMGQEVTMRCQPILGHNTVFWYRQTMMQGLELLAYFRNRAPLDDSGMPKDRFSAEMPDATLATLKIQPSEPRDSAVYFCASGPGSQPQHFGDGTRLSIL.

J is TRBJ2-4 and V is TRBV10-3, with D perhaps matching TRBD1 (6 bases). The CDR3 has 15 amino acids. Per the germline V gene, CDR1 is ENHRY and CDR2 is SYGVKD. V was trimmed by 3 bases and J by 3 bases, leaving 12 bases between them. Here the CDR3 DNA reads TGTGCCATCAGTGATTCAGGGGTTGGCAAAAACATTCAGTACTTC. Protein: CAISDSGVGKNIQYF.

DNA of the CDR3: TGTGCCAGCGGGACACCCTACGAGCAGTACTTC. Its protein product is CASGTPYEQYF. The chain joins TRBV7-9 to TRBJ2-7; D is possibly TRBD1 (6 bases). Trimming shortened V by 8 bases and J by 2 bases, and 7 bases separated the two germline ends. The CDR3 extends over 11 amino acids. Germline V gives CDR1 SEHNR, CDR2 FQNEAQ (reference sequence).

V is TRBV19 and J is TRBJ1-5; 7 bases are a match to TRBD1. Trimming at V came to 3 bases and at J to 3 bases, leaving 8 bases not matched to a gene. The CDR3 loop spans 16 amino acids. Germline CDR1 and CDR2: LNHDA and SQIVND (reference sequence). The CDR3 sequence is CASSIPKQGSNQPQHF. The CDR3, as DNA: TGTGCCAGTAGTATCCCCAAACAGGGGTCCAATCAGCCCCAGCATTTT.

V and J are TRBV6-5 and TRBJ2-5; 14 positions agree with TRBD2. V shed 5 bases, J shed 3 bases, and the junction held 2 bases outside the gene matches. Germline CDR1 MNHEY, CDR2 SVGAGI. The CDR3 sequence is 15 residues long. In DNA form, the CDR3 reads TGTGCCAGCAGTGGGGGACTAGCGGGGGAAGAGACCCAGTACTTC. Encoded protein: CASSGGLAGEETQYF.

The CDR3 reads CASSQGQGLTGELFF. The CDR3 coding sequence is TGTGCCAGCAGCCAGGGACAGGGGCTCACCGGGGAGCTGTTTTTT. V and J are TRBV5-4 and TRBJ2-2, with 10 positions matching TRBD1. CDR1 and CDR2 (germline): SGHNT, YYREEE (reference sequence). The CDR3 spans 15 residues. J was trimmed by 4 bases and V by 4 bases; bases with no gene match: 4.

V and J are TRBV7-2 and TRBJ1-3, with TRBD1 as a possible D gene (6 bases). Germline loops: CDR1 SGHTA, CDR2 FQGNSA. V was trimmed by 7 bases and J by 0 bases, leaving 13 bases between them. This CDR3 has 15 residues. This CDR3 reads CASTRTGLSGNTIYF. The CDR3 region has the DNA TGTGCCAGCACCAGAACAGGGCTCTCTGGAAACACCATATATTTT.

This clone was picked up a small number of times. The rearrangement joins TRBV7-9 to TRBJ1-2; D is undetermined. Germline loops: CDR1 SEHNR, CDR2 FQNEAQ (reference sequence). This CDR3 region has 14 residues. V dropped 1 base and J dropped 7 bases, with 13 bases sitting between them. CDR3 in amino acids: CASSLDLGGAGYTF. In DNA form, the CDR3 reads TGTGCCAGCAGCTTAGACCTCGGTGGAGCTGGCTACACCTTC.

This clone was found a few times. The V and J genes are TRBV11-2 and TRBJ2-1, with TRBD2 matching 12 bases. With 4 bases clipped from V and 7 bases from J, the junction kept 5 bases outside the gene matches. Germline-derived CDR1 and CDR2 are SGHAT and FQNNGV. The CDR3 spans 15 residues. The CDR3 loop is CASSSSGGAGNEQFF. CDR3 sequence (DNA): TGTGCCAGCAGCTCTAGCGGGGGGGCAGGAAATGAGCAGTTCTTC. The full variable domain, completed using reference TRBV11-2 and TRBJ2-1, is EAGVAQSPRYKIIEKRQSVAFWCNPISGHATLYWYQQILGQGPKLLIQFQNNGVVDDSQLPKDRFSAERLKGVDSTLKIQPAKLEDSAVYLCASSSSGGAGNEQFFGPGTRLTVL.

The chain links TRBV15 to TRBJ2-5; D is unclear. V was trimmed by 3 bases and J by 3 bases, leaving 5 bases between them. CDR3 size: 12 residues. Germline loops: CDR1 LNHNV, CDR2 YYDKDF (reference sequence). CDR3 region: CATSRQEETQYF. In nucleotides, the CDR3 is TGTGCCACCAGCAGGCAGGAAGAGACCCAGTACTTC.

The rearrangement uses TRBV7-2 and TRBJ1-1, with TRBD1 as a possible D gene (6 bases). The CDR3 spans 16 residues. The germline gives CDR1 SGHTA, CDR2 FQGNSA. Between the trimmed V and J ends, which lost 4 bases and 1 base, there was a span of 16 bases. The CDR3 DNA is TGTGCCAGCAGCTGGTCTCCCCCGGGACAGAACACTGAAGCTTTCTTT. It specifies CASSWSPPGQNTEAFF. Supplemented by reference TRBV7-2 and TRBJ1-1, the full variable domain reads GAGVSQSPSNKVTEKGKDVELRCDPISGHTALYWYRQSLGQGLEFLIYFQGNSAPDKSGLPSDRFSAERTGGSVSTLTIQRTQQEDSAVYLCASSWSPPGQNTEAFFGQGTRLTVV.

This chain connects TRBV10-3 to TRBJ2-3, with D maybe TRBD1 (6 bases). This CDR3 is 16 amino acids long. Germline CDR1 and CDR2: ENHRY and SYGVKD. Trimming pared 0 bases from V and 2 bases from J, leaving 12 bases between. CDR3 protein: CAISESHTGFTDTQYF. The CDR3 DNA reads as TGTGCCATCAGTGAGTCCCACACAGGGTTCACAGATACGCAGTATTTT.

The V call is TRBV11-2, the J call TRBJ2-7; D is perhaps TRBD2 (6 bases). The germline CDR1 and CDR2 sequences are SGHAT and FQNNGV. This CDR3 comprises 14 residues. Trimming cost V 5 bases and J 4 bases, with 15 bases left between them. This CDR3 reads CASSLVPAGYEQYF. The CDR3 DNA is TGTGCCAGCAGCCTAGTCCCAGCGGGTTACGAGCAGTACTTC.

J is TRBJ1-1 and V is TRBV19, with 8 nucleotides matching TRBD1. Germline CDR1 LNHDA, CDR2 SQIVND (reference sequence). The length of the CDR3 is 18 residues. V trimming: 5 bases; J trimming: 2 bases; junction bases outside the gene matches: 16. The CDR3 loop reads CASSRKAGGLGTNTEAFF. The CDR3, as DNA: TGTGCCAGTAGTCGCAAGGCAGGGGGCTTAGGGACCAACACTGAAGCTTTCTTT.

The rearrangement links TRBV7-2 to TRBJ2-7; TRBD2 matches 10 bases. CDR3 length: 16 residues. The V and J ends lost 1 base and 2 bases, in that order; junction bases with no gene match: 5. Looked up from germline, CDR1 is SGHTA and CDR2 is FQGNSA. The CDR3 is CASSLGLAGAAYEQYF. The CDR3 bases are TGTGCCAGCAGCTTAGGGCTAGCGGGGGCAGCCTACGAGCAGTACTTC.

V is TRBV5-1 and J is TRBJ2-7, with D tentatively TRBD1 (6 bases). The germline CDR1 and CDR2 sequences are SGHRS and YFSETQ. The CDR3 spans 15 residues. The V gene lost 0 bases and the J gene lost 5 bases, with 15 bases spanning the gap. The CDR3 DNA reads TGCGCCAGCAGCTTGGGTCAGGGACAAGCTGACGAGCAGTACTTC. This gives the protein CASSLGQGQADEQYF.

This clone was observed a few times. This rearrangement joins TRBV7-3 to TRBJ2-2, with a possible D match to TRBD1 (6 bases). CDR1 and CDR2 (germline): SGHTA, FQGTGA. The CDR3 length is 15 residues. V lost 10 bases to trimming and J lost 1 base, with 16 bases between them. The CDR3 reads CATRAQGLNTGELFF. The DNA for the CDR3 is TGTGCCACCCGGGCTCAGGGGCTGAACACCGGGGAGCTGTTTTTT.

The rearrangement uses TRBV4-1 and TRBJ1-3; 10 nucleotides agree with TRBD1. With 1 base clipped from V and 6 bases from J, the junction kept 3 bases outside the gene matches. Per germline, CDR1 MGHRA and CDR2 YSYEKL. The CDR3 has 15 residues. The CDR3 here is CASSQAGTGENTIYF. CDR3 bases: TGCGCCAGCAGCCAAGCAGGGACAGGGGAAAACACCATATATTTT.

The CDR3 sequence is CASSQEQGGRAVYGYTF. In nucleotides, the CDR3 is TGTGCCAGCAGCCAAGAACAGGGAGGGCGAGCAGTTTATGGCTACACCTTC. The V gene is TRBV4-2, the J gene TRBJ1-2; a possible D gene is TRBD1 (6 bases). Germline V gives CDR1 LGHNA, CDR2 YNFKEQ. The length of the CDR3 is 17 residues. V was cut by 0 bases and J by 5 bases, with 19 bases left in between.

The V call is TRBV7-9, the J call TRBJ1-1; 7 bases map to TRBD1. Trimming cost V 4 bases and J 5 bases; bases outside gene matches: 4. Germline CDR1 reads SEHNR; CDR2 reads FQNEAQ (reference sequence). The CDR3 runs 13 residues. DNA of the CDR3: TGTGCCAGCAGCTCTACAGGGGAGACTGAAGCTTTCTTT. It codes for CASSSTGETEAFF.

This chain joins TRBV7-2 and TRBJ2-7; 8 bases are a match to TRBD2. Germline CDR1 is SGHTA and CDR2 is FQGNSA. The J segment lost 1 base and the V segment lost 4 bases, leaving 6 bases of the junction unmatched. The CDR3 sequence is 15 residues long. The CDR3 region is CASSSPASGSYEQYF. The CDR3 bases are TGTGCCAGCAGCTCACCAGCTAGCGGGTCCTACGAGCAGTACTTC. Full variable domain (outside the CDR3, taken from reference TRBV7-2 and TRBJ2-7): GAGVSQSPSNKVTEKGKDVELRCDPISGHTALYWYRQSLGQGLEFLIYFQGNSAPDKSGLPSDRFSAERTGGSVSTLTIQRTQQEDSAVYLCASSSPASGSYEQYFGPGTRLTVT.

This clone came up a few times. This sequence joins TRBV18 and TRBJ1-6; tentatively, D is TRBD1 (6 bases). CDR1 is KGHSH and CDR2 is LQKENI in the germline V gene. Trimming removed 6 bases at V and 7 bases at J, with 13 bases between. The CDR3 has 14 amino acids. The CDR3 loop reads CASSKTGANSPLHF. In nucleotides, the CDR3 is TGTGCCAGCTCGAAGACAGGAGCCAATTCACCCCTCCACTTT.

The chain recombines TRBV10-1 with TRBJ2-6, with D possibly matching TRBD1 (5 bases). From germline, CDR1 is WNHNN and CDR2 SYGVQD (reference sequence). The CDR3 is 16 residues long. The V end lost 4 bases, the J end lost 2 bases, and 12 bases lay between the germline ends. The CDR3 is CASSGGPCPGANVLTF. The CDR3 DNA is TGCGCCAGCAGTGGGGGCCCTTGCCCTGGGGCCAACGTCCTGACTTTC.

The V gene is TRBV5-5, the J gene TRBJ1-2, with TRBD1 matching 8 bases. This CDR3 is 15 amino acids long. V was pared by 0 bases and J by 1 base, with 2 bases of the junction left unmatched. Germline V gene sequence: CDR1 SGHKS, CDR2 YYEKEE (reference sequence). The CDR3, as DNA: TGTGCCAGCAGCTTGGGACAGGGGCTTAACTATGGCTACACCTTC. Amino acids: CASSLGQGLNYGYTF. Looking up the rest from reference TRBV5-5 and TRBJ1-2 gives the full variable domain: DAGVTQSPTHLIKTRGQQVTLRCSPISGHKSVSWYQQVLGQGPQFIFQYYEKEERGRGNFPDRFSARQFPNYSSELNVNALLLGDSALYLCASSLGQGLNYGYTFGSGTRLTVV.

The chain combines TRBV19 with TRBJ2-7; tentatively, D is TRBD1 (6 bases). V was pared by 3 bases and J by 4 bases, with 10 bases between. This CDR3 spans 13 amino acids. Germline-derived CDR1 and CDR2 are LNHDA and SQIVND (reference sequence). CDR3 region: CASSIKTGYEQYF. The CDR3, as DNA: TGTGCCAGTAGTATCAAGACAGGATACGAGCAGTACTTC.

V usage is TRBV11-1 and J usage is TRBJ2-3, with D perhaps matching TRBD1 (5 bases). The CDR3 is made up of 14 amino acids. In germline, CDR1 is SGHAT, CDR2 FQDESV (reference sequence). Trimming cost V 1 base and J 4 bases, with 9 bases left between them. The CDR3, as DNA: TGTGCCAGCAGCTTAGGGGGCGATCCAGATACGCAGTATTTT. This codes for CASSLGGDPDTQYF.

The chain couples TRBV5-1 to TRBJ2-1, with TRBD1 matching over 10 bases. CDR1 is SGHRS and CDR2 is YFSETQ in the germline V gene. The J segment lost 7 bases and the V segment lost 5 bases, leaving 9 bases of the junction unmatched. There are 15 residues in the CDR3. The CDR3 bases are TGCGCCAGCAGACCTCCGGGACAGGGGATAAATGAGCAGTTCTTC. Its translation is CASRPPGQGINEQFF.